This T cell receptor beta chain was obtained from a study of T cell repertoires in cytomegalovirus infection (dated by TCRdb to the late 2010s). Broadly, across the study: Because public TCR beta signatures pointed to carriage of CMV infection together with the matching HLA type, the HLA type of each donor mattered for the analysis. The paper's findings and limits, for the study overall: The ex vivo response was dominated by HLA-C-restricted CMV-specific TCR beta clonotypes, which also provided the single most frequent clonotype in two of eight donors. In both this cohort and an independent cohort of 352 donors, the cumulative frequency of public TCR beta family members distinguished carriers of CMV infection plus the relevant HLA type.

Turning to this clonotype: The antigen this receptor binds is unknown. No much larger clone is present one base from it, and per-base qualities are unavailable.

The listed sequencing device is Illumina HiSeq 1500. The raw public reads went through TCRdb reprocessing: fastp at Q25, MiXCR clone calling, in-frame beta chains kept. Duplicate CDR3 protein sequences are folded into a single record with the most common DNA and genes. For this sample there are some 220,000 distinct CDR3 sequences; over 9% appear just once. About 1.5% of the sample rests with the top ten. Unmatched junction bases come to 5, with V trimmed by 3 bases and J by 8 bases. CDR1 and CDR2, looked up from the germline V gene (reference sequence), are LNHDA and SQIVND. Including cysteine and phenylalanine, the CDR3 has 16 amino acids. Of all the DNA, just the CDR3 is kept, 48 bases in frame from base 1.

The TCR comes from a human donor in good health (CMV status not recorded). Some clones in this sample may be carry-over from other donors' samples. In this chain, TRBV19 is recombined with TRBJ2-1; TRBD2 fits 15 bases in the junction. Sequencing was carried out using PBMCs. The DNA is as follows: TGTGCCAGTAGTATTGGACTAGCGGGAGGGGGCGATGAGCAGTTCTTC. Translated, it reads CASSIGLAGGGDEQFF.